This record concerns one T cell receptor beta chain sequence. The sample belongs to a study of blood T cell repertoires in COVID-19. Looking at the study overall: Collection of acute and convalescent COVID-19 samples took place in the United States, Italy and Spain. PBMCs, B-cell-depleted T cells, or T cells were the source of the cDNA or gDNA that made up the material.

The CDR3 is 15 residues long. Germline trimming cut 4 bases from V and 3 bases from J; bases unmatched to any gene: 6. Germline V CDR1 and CDR2: LGHNA, YNFKEQ. As originally analysed: Amplifying reference gene primers gave estimates of nucleated cell counts. TCRdb keeps only in-frame clones here, not all; method: immunoSEQ multiplex PCR. The V and J calls and clone size were taken over from that table, and D and trimming were inferred from the DNA. The sample consists of 200,000 to 250,000 clones, more than 80% of them appearing once. The specimen sequenced was peripheral blood. This chain links TRBV4-2 with TRBJ1-1; 9 bases line up with TRBD1. The origin of this receptor is a woman older than 75 with COVID-19, enrolled during active disease. The CDR3 nucleotides read TGTGCCAGCAGCCCTTACGACAGGGGGGACACTGAAGCTTTCTTT. Translated, it gives CASSPYDRGDTEAFF.